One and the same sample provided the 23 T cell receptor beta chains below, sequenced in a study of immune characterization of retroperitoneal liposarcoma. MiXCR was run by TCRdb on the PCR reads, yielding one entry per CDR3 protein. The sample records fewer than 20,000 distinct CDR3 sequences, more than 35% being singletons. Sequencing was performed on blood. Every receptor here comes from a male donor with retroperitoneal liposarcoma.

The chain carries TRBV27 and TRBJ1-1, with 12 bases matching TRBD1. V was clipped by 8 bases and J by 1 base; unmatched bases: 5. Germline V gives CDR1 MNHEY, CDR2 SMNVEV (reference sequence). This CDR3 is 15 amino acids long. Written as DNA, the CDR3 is TGTGCCAGCGGGGACAGGGGGCTGCCGAACACTGAAGCTTTCTTT. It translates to CASGDRGLPNTEAFF.

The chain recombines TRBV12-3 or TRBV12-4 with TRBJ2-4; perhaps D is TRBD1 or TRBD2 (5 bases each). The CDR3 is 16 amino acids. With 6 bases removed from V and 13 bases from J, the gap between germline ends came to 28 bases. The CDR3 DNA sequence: TGTGCCAGCAGCAAACAGACCGGGGCCGGGGCCTATGAGCAGTACTTC. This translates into CASSKQTGAGAYEQYF.

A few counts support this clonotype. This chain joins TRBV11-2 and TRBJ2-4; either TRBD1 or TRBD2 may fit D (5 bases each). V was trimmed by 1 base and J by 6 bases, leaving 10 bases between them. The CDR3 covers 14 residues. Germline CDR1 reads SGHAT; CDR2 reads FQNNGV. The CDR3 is CASSLGGPRNIQYF. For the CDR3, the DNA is TGTGCCAGCAGCTTAGGGGGACCGAGAAACATTCAGTACTTC.

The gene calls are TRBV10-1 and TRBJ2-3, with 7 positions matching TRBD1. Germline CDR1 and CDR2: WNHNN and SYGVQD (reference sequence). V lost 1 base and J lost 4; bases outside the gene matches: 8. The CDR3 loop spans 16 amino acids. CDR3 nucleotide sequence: TGCGCCAGCAGTGAGTTCCAGGGGGTCCCCCCAGATACGCAGTATTTT. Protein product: CASSEFQGVPPDTQYF.

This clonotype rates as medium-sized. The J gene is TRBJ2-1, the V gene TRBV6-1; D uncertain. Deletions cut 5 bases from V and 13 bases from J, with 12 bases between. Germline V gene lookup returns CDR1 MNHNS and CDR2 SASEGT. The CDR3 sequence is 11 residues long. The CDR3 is CASSSPETQFF. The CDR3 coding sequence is TGTGCCAGCAGTTCCCCAGAGACCCAGTTCTTC.

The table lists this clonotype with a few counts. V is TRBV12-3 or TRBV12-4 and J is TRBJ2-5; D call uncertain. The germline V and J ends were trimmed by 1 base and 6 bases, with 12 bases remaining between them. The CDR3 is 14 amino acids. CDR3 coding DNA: TGTGCCAGCAGTTTAGATGTGGGTTTGCAGACCCAGTACTTC. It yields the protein CASSLDVGLQTQYF.

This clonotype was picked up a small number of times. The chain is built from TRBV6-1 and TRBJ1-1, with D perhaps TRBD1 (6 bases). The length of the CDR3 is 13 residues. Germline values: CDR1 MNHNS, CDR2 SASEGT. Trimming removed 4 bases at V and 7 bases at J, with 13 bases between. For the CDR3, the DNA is TGTGCCAGCAGTGCGTACAGGGATATTGAAGCTTTCTTT. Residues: CASSAYRDIEAFF.

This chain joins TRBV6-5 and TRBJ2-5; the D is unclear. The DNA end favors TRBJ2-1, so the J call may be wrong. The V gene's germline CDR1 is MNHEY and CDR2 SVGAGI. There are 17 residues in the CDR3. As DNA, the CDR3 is TGTGCCAGCAGCTCCGAAGGGTACGGTTTTGGTTTGTATGAGCAGTTCTTC. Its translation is CASSSEGYGFGLYEQFF.

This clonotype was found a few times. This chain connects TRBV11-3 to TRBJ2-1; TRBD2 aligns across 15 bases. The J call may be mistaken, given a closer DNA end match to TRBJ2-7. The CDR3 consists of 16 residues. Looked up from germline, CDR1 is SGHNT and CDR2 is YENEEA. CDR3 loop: CASSPFGLAGGNEQYF. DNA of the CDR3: TGTGCCAGCAGCCCATTCGGACTAGCGGGAGGGAATGAGCAGTACTTC.

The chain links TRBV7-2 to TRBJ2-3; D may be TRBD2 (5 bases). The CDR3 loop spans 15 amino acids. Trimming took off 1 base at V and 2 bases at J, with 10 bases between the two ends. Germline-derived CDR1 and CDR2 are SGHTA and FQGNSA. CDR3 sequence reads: CASSLGPGNTDTQYF. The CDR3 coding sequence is TGTGCCAGCAGCTTAGGTCCCGGGAACACAGATACGCAGTATTTT.

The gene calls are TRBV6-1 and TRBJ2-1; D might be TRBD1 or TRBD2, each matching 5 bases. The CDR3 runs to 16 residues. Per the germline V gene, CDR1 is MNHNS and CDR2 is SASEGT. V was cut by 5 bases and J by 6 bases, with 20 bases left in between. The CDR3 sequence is CASSPAYWGPLNEQFF. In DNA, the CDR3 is TGTGCCAGCAGTCCTGCGTATTGGGGACCACTCAATGAGCAGTTCTTC.

CDR3 in DNA: TGTGCCAGCAGTTTCCTAGCGGGAGGACAAGAGACCCAGTTCTTC. Translation: CASSFLAGGQETQFF. This chain uses TRBV11-3 with TRBJ2-5, with 11 bases aligning to TRBD2. The better agreement between TRBJ2-1 and the DNA end casts doubt on the J call. This CDR3 region has 15 residues. From germline, CDR1 is SGHNT and CDR2 YENEEA.

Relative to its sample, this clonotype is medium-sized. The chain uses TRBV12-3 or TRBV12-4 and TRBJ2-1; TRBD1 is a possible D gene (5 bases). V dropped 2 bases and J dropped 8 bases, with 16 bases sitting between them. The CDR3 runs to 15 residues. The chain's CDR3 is CASSLTAFWGDEQFF. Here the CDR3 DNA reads TGTGCCAGCAGTTTAACGGCTTTCTGGGGCGATGAGCAGTTCTTC.

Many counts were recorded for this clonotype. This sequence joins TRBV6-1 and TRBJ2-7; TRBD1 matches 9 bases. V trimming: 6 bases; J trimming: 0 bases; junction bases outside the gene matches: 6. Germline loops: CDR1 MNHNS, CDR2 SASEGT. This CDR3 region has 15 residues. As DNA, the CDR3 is TGTGCCAGCAGGAGGGACAGGGAGAGCTCCTACGAGCAGTACTTC. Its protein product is CASRRDRESSYEQYF.

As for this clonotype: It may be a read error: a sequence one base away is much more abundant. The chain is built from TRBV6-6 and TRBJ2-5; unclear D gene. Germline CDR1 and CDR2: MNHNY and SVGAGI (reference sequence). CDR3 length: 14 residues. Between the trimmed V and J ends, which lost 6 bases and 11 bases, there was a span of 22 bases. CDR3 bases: TGTGCCAGCAGCCCTTCGAAAGGACCCTACGATCAGTACTTC. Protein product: CASSPSKGPYDQYF.

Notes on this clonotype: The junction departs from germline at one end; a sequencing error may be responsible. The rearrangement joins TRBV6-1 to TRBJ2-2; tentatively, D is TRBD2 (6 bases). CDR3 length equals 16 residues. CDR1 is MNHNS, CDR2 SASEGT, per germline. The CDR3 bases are TGTGCCAGCAGCGAAGATACCGGGACTCCATCCGGGGAGCTGTTTTTT. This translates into CASSEDTGTPSGELFF.

CDR3 amino acids: CASSIRGGSTDTQYF. In DNA, the CDR3 is TGTGCCAGTAGTATCAGGGGGGGCAGCACAGATACGCAGTATTTT. The rearrangement links TRBV19 to TRBJ2-3; D possibly matches TRBD1 or TRBD2 (7 bases each). The V end lost 3 bases, the J end lost 0 bases, and 10 bases lay between the germline ends. The CDR3 covers 15 residues. Germline values: CDR1 LNHDA, CDR2 SQIVND (reference sequence).

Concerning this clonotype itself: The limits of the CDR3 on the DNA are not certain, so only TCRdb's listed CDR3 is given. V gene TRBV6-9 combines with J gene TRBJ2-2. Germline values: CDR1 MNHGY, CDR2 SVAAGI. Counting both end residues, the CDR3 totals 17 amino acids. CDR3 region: CASSHDGETQYFGELFF.

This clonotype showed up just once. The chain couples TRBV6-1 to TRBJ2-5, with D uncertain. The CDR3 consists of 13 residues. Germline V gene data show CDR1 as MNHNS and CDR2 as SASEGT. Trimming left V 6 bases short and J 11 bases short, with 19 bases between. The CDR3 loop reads CASSRVSYNEQYF. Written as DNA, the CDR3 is TGTGCCAGCAGCCGCGTATCCTACAATGAGCAGTACTTC.

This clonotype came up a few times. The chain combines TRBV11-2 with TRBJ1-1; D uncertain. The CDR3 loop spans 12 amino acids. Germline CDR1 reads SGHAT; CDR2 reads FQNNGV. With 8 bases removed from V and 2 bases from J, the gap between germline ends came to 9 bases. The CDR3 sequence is CASGSLNTEAFF. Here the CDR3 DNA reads TGTGCCAGCGGGTCCTTAAACACTGAAGCTTTCTTT.

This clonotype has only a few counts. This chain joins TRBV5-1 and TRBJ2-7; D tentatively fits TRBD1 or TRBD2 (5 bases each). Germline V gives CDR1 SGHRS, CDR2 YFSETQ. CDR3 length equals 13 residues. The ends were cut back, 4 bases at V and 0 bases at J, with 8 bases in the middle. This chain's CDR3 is CASSTGTSYEQYF. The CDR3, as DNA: TGCGCCAGCAGCACCGGGACCTCCTACGAGCAGTACTTC.

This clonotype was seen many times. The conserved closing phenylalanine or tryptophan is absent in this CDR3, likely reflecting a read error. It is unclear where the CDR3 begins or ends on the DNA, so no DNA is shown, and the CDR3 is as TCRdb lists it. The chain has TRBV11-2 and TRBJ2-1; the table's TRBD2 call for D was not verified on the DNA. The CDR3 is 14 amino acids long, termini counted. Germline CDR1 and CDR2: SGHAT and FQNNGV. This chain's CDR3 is CASSAERASAFHSS.

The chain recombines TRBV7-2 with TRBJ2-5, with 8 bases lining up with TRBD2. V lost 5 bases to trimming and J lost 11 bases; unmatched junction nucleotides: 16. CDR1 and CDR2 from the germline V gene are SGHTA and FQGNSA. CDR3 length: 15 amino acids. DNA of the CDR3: TGTGCCAGCAGCAGAAGGGCGGGCCCCGGGGGGGAGCAGTACTTC. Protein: CASSRRAGPGGEQYF.